One and the same sample provided the 18 T cell receptor beta chains below, sequenced in a study of blood T cell repertoires in COVID-19. Here immunoSEQ multiplex PCR was the method, and the copy in TCRdb shows in-frame clones only, minus some. The sample gives about 320,000 clones, approximately 85% of which show up once; 6% to 9% is in the top ten. What was sequenced was peripheral blood. The receptors here all came from a human donor in a cohort sampled during active COVID-19.

The count of this clone is one. V usage is TRBV5-6 and J usage is TRBJ2-3, with 8 bases lining up with TRBD1. This CDR3 comprises 14 residues. V gave up 7 bases and J gave up 5 bases; unmatched junction bases: 9. The germline V gene encodes CDR1 SGHDT and CDR2 YYEEEE. The CDR3 coding sequence is TGTGCCAGCGAAGCAACAGGGGGGAAAGATACGCAGTATTTT. It specifies CASEATGGKDTQYF.

V gene TRBV3-1 (or the pseudogene TRBV3-2) combines with J gene TRBJ2-2; 7 positions match TRBD2. The germline gives CDR1 LGHDT, CDR2 YNNKEL (reference sequence). The CDR3 sequence is 19 residues long. V dropped 0 bases and J dropped 3; count of bases not matched to a gene: 13. This CDR3 reads CASSQDIGRGVRDTGELFF. CDR3 sequence (DNA): TGTGCCAGCAGCCAAGATATTGGGAGGGGAGTCCGGGACACCGGGGAGCTGTTTTTT.

This rearrangement joins TRBV7-3 to TRBJ2-3; TRBD2 agrees at 7 bases. The CDR3 is 15 amino acids. The V segment lost 5 bases and the J segment 6 bases; nucleotides outside the gene matches: 11. Germline V lookup: CDR1 SGHTA, CDR2 FQGTGA. CDR3 bases: TGTGCCAGCAGCCCTTCCGGGGGGTCGTCGGATACGCAGTATTTT. This gives the protein CASSPSGGSSDTQYF.

The chain has TRBV5-4 and TRBJ2-7, with no clear D. V was pared by 5 bases and J by 1 base, with 7 bases between. CDR3 length: 12 amino acids. From germline, CDR1 is SGHNT and CDR2 YYREEE (reference sequence). The CDR3 region is CASSSSSYEQYF. The CDR3 DNA is TGTGCCAGCAGTTCCTCGTCCTACGAGCAGTACTTC. The full variable domain, with the rest looked up from reference TRBV5-4 and TRBJ2-7, is ETGVTQSPTHLIKTRGQQVTLRCSSQSGHNTVSWYQQALGQGPQFIFQYYREEENGRGNFPPRFSGLQFPNYSSELNVNALELDDSALYLCASSSSSYEQYFGPGTRLTVT.

This clone has just a few counts. The rearrangement uses TRBV6-1 and TRBJ1-2; TRBD1 might be the D (5 bases). The CDR3 is 17 residues long. V was shortened by 2 bases and J by 2 bases, with 18 bases between the two germline ends. The germline V gene encodes CDR1 MNHNS and CDR2 SASEGT. CDR3 nucleotides: TGTGCCAGCAGTGAATGGGGCCACCTAGACATAAACTATGGCTACACCTTC. It codes for CASSEWGHLDINYGYTF.

CDR3 sequence: CASSTRGWSEAFF. The CDR3 nucleotides are TGTGCCAGCAGCACTAGGGGGTGGTCTGAAGCTTTCTTT. The V call is TRBV12-3 or TRBV12-4, the J call TRBJ1-1; D is perhaps TRBD1 (6 bases). The germline V and J ends were trimmed by 6 bases and 6 bases, with 14 bases remaining between them. The CDR3 has 13 amino acids.

This clone came up a few times. Different DNA sequences within this sample yield the same CDR3. The genes are TRBV6-5 and TRBJ1-2; D might be TRBD1 (5 bases). CDR1 MNHEY and CDR2 SVGAGI come from the germline V gene. The CDR3 is made up of 12 amino acids. V lost 7 bases and J lost 4, with 10 bases in between. The CDR3 DNA sequence: TGTGCCAGCACCCGGGGGGGCTATGGCTACACCTTC. It specifies CASTRGGYGYTF.

This chain uses TRBV29-1 with TRBJ1-3; tentatively, D is TRBD1 (6 bases). CDR1 and CDR2 (germline): SQVTM, ANQGSEA. The CDR3 spans 13 residues. V gave up 7 bases and J gave up 3 bases, with 13 bases separating them. This chain's CDR3 is CSASGGLGNTIYF. CDR3 in DNA: TGCAGCGCAAGCGGGGGGCTTGGAAACACCATATATTTT.

The chain couples TRBV10-1 to TRBJ2-2; 7 bases align to TRBD1. From germline, CDR1 is WNHNN and CDR2 SYGVQD (reference sequence). This CDR3 comprises 14 residues. V lost 6 bases, J lost 6 bases, and 7 bases stayed unmatched. The CDR3 loop reads CASRKTGKAGELFF. The CDR3 DNA reads as TGCGCCAGCAGAAAGACAGGGAAAGCCGGGGAGCTGTTTTTT.

The rearrangement links TRBV29-1 to TRBJ2-2; 7 bases are shared with TRBD1. The V segment lost 7 bases and the J segment 6 bases; nucleotides outside the gene matches: 11. CDR1 SQVTM and CDR2 ANQGSEA come from the germline V gene. CDR3 length: 14 amino acids. CDR3 sequence: CSARVGTVAGELFF. CDR3 nucleotide sequence: TGCAGCGCTAGGGTCGGGACAGTCGCCGGGGAGCTGTTTTTT.

V gene TRBV24-1 combines with J gene TRBJ2-2, with 13 bases identical to TRBD2. The junction had 3 bases not matched to a gene; V was cut back by 3 bases and J by 6 bases. Germline values: CDR1 KGHDR, CDR2 SFDVKD. The CDR3 has 16 residues. CDR3 loop: CATSDPTSGGAGELFF. The DNA for the CDR3 is TGTGCCACCAGTGATCCTACTAGCGGGGGGGCCGGGGAGCTGTTTTTT.

CDR3 DNA: TGCGCCAGCAGCTTCATGACAGGGGCCGAGATACGCGAGCAGTACTTC. It is translated as CASSFMTGAEIREQYF. The rearrangement links TRBV5-1 to TRBJ2-7, with 8 bases lining up with TRBD1. V was clipped by 2 bases and J by 6 bases; unmatched bases: 13. The CDR3 is made up of 16 amino acids. Germline lookup yields CDR1 SGHRS and CDR2 YFSETQ.

The V gene is TRBV14, the J gene TRBJ2-5; a weak D match, TRBD1 (6 bases). Per the germline V gene, CDR1 is SGHDN and CDR2 is FVKESK. This CDR3 spans 16 amino acids. Trimming took 2 bases from V and 1 from J, leaving 14 bases between them. Written as DNA, the CDR3 is TGTGCCAGCAGCCAATTCCACAGGGTCGCCCAAGAGACCCAGTACTTC. Its protein product is CASSQFHRVAQETQYF.

This clone was seen a handful of times. The chain is built from TRBV4-2 and TRBJ2-7, with 11 bases lining up with TRBD2. The germline gives CDR1 LGHNA, CDR2 YNFKEQ. V shed 0 bases and J 4 bases; nucleotides not matched to a gene: 5. CDR3 length: 16 residues. CDR3: CASSQEFIAGGYEQYF. The CDR3 bases are TGTGCCAGCAGCCAAGAATTCATAGCGGGGGGGTACGAGCAGTACTTC.

With respect to this clone: Other nucleotide sequences in the sample specify the same CDR3. The CDR3 bases are TGTGCCAGCAGTGGCGGGACAGGCAATCAGCCCCAGCATTTT. It translates to CASSGGTGNQPQHF. This rearrangement joins TRBV2 to TRBJ1-5; 7 nucleotides agree with TRBD1. CDR3 length: 14 residues. Germline lookup yields CDR1 SNHLY and CDR2 FYNNEI. V was clipped by 4 bases and J by 2 bases; unmatched bases: 2.

The genes are TRBV6-5 and TRBJ1-1; D remains unclear. CDR3 length equals 12 residues. Trimming shortened V by 6 bases and J by 6 bases, and 11 bases separated the two germline ends. Per the germline V gene, CDR1 is MNHEY and CDR2 is SVGAGI. The CDR3 spells CASSRSSSEAFF. The CDR3 nucleotides are TGTGCCAGCAGCCGGTCGAGCTCTGAAGCTTTCTTT.

This clone has a handful of counts. This chain connects TRBV5-1 to TRBJ1-1; 11 bases are a match to TRBD1. The CDR3 is 16 amino acids. Looked up from germline, CDR1 is SGHRS and CDR2 is YFSETQ. After removal of 4 bases from V and 1 base from J, the junction contained 6 bases not matched to a gene. In DNA, the CDR3 is TGCGCCAGCAGCGTGGACAGGGGGCGAGCGAACACTGAAGCTTTCTTT. The encoded protein is CASSVDRGRANTEAFF.

The chain couples TRBV2 to TRBJ1-1; TRBD1 is a possible D gene (5 bases). This CDR3 comprises 14 residues. V lost 4 bases and J 1 base, leaving 10 bases between the germline ends. Looked up from germline, CDR1 is SNHLY and CDR2 is FYNNEI. CDR3 in amino acids: CASSVKGSNTEAFF. The DNA of the CDR3 is TGTGCCAGCAGTGTTAAGGGGTCGAACACTGAAGCTTTCTTT.